This T cell receptor beta chain stems from a study of blood T cell repertoires in COVID-19. The CDR3 runs 15 residues. Germline V gene sequence: CDR1 SGHNT, CDR2 YYREEE (reference sequence). V was pared by 4 bases and J by 5 bases, with 3 bases of the junction left unmatched. Profiled with immunoSEQ multiplex PCR; TCRdb holds only in-frame clones, not every one. The repertoire holds 150,000 to 200,000 clones, with around four fifths as singletons. Input material: peripheral blood. The chain employs TRBV5-4 and TRBJ2-4; 13 nucleotides agree with TRBD2. The receptor was isolated from a woman aged 60-70 years with acute or convalescent COVID-19. CDR3 sequence reads: CASSPTSGGENIQYF. The DNA of the CDR3 is TGTGCCAGCAGCCCTACTAGCGGGGGGGAAAACATTCAGTACTTC.